The sequence of this TCR beta chain was determined in a study of cytomegalovirus exposure and HLA in healthy donors. This clone has only a few counts. Healthy bone marrow donors formed the donor group. The PCR was carried out with 60 Vbeta primers and 13 Jbeta primers. Generated by immunoSEQ multiplex PCR, the TCRdb table keeps only in-frame clones and is missing some. Of roughly 200,000 clones listed, approximately 82% were seen once; the top ten hold around 1.6%. The germline V gene has CDR1 MGHDK and CDR2 SYGVNS. The CDR3 runs 14 residues. V shed 8 bases and J 0 bases; nucleotides not matched to a gene: 6.

The rearrangement links TRBV25-1 to TRBJ2-7; 8 bases are shared with TRBD2. Sequencing input: PBMCs. This receptor was obtained from a man aged 40-49 years in good health and CMV-seropositive. DNA for the CDR3: TGTGCCAGCGCAGGACTAGCACCCTCCTACGAGCAGTACTTC. It specifies CASAGLAPSYEQYF.